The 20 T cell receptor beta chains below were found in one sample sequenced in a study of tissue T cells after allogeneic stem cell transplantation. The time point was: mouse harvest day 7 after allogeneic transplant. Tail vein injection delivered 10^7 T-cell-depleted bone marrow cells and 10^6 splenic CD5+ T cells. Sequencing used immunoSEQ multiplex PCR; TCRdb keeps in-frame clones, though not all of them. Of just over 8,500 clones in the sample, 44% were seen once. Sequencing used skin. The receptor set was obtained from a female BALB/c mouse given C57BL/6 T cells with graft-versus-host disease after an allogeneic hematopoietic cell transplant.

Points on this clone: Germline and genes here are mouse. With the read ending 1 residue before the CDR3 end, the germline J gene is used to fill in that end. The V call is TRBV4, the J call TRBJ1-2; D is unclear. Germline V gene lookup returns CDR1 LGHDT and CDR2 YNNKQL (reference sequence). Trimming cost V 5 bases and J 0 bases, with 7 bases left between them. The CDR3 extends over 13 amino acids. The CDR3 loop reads CASSHQTNSDYTF. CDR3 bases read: TGTGCCAGCAGCCATCAAACAAACTCCGACTACACC.

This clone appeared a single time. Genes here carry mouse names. The chain's CDR3 is CASSFGTLNTEVFF. Partial CDR3 DNA: TGTGCCAGCAGTTTCGGGACATTAAACACAGAAGTCTTC. J is TRBJ1-1 and V is TRBV14; a possible D gene is TRBD1 (6 bases). The read is 1 residue too short to cover the CDR3 end, so that end is filled in from the germline J gene. The CDR3 loop spans 14 amino acids. Between the trimmed V and J ends, which lost 1 base and 1 base, there was a span of 8 bases. Germline V gene sequence: CDR1 SGHDT, CDR2 FRDEAV.

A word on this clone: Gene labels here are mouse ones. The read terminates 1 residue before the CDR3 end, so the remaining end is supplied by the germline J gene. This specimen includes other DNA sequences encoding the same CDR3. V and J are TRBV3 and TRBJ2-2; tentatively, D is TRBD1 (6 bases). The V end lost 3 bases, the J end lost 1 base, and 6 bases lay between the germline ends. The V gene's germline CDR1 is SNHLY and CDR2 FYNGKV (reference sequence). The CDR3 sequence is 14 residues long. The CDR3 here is CASSFRGNTGQLYF. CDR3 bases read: TGTGCCAGCAGCTTCAGGGGAAACACCGGGCAGCTCTAC.

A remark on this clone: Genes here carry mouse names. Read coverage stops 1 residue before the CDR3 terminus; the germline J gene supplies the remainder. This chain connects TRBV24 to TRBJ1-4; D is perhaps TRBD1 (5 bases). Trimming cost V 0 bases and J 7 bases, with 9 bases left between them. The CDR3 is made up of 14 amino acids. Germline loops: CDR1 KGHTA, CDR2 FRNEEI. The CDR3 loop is CASSLYGGSERLFF. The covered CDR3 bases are TGTGCCAGCAGTCTGTATGGGGGGAGCGAAAGATTATTT.

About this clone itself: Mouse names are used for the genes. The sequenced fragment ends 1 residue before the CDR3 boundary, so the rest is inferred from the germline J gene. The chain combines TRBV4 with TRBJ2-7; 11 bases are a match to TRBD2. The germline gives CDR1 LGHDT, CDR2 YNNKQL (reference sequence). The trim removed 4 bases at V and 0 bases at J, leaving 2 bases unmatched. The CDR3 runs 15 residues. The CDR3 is CASSFGLGGSYEQYF. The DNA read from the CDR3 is TGTGCCAGCAGCTTTGGACTGGGGGGCTCCTATGAACAGTAC.

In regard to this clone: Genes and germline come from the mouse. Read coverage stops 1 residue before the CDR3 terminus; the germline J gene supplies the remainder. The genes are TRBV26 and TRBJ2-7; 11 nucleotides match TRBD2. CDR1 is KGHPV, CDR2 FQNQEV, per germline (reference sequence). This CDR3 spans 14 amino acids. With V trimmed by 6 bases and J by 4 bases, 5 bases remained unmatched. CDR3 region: CASSAGTGGYEQYF. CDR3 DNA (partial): TGTGCCAGCAGCGCCGGGACTGGGGGTTATGAACAGTAC.

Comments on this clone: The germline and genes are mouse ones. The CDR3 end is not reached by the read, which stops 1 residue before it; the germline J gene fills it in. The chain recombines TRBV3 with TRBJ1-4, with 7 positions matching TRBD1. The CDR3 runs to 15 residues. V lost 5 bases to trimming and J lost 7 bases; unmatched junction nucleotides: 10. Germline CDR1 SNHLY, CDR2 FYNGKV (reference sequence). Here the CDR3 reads CASSPGGREGERLFF. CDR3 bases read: TGTGCCAGCAGCCCAGGGGGGAGAGAGGGCGAAAGATTATTT.

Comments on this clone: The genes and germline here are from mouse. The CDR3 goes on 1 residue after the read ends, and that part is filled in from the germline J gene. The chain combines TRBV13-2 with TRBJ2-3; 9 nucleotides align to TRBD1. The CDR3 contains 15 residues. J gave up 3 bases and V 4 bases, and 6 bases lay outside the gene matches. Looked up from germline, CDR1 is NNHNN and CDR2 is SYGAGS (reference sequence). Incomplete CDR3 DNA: TGTGCCAGCGGTCTACAGGGGGCGCAGGCAGAAACGCTGTAT. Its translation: CASGLQGAQAETLY. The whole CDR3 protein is CASGLQGAQAETLYF.

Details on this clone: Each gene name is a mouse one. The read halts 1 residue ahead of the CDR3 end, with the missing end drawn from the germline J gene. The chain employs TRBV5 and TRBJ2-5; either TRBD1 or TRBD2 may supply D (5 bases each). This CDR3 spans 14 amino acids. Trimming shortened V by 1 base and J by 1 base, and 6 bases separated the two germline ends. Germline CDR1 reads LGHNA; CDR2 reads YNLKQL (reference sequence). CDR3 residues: CASSQGGYQDTQYF. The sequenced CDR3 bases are TGTGCCAGCAGCCAAGGGGGGTACCAAGACACCCAGTAC.

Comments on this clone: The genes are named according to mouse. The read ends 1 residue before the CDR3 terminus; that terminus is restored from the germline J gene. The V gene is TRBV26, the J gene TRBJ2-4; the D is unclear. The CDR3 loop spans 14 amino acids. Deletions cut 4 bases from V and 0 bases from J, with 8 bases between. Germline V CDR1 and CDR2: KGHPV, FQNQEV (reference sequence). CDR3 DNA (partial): TGTGCCAGCAGTCCGAAAGGTAGTCAAAACACCTTGTAC. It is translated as CASSPKGSQNTLY. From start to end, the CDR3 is CASSPKGSQNTLYF.

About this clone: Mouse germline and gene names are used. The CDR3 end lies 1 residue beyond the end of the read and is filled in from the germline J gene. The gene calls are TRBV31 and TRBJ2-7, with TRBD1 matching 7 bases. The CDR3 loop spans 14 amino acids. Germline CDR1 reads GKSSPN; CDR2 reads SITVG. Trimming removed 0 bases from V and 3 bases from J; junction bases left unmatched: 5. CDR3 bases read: TGTGCCTGGAGTCTAGTCCAGGGGGTCTATGAACAGTAC. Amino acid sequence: CAWSLVQGVYEQY. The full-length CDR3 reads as CAWSLVQGVYEQYF.

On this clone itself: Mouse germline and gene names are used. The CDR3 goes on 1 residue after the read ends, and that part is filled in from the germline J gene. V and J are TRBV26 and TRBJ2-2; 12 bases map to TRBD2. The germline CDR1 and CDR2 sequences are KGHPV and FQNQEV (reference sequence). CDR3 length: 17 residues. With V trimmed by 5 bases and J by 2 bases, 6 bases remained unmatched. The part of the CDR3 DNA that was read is TGTGCCAGCAGTGCCCGACTGGGGGGGCGCAACACCGGGCAGCTCTAC. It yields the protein CASSARLGGRNTGQLY. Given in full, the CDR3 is CASSARLGGRNTGQLYF.

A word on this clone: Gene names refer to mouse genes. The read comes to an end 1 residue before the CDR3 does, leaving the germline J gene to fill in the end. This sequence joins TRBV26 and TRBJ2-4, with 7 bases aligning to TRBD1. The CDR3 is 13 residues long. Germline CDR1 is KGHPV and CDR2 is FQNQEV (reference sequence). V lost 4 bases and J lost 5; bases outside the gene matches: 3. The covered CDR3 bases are TGTGCCAGCAGTCCTCGACAGGGAAACACCTTGTAC. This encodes CASSPRQGNTLY. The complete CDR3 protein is CASSPRQGNTLYF. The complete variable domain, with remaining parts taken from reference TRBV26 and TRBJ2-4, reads NSKVIQTPRYLVKGQGQKAKMRCIPEKGHPVVFWYQQNKNNEFKFLINFQNQEVLQQIDMTEKRFSAECPSNSPCSLEIQSSEAGDSALYLCASSPRQGNTLYFGAGTRLSVL.

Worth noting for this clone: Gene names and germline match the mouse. This chain's CDR3 is CASSLDRGTSAETLYF. CDR3 bases read: TGTGCCAGCAGCCTGGACAGGGGGACTAGTGCAGAAACGCTGTAT. The chain recombines TRBV26 with TRBJ2-3; TRBD1 matches at 10 bases. The observed sequence ends 1 residue before the CDR3 terminus, with the missing tail filled in from the germline J gene. Germline CDR1 is KGHPV and CDR2 is FQNQEV (reference sequence). The V gene end was trimmed by 6 bases and the J gene end by 0 bases; junction bases not matched to a gene: 6. CDR3 length equals 16 residues. Complete variable domain (other parts from reference TRBV26 and TRBJ2-3): NSKVIQTPRYLVKGQGQKAKMRCIPEKGHPVVFWYQQNKNNEFKFLINFQNQEVLQQIDMTEKRFSAECPSNSPCSLEIQSSEAGDSALYLCASSLDRGTSAETLYFGSGTRLTVL.

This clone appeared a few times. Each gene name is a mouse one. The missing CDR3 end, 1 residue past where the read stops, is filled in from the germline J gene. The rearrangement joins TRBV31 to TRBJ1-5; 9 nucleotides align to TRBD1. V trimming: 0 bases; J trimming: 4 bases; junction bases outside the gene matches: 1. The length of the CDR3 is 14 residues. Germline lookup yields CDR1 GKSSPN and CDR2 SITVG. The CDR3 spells CAWSLDRGNQAPLF. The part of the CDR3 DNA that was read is TGTGCCTGGAGTCTAGACAGGGGGAACCAGGCTCCGCTT. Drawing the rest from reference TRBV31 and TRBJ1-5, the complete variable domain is AQTIHQWPVAEIKAVGSPLSLGCTIKGKSSPNLYWYWQATGGTLQQLFYSITVGQVESVVQLNLSASRPKDDQFILSTEKLLLSHSGFYLCAWSLDRGNQAPLFGEGTRLSVL.

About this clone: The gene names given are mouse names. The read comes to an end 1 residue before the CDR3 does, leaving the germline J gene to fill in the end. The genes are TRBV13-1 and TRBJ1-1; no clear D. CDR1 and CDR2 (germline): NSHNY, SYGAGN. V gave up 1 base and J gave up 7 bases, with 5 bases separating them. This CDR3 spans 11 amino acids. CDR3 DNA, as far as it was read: TGTGCCAGCAGTGATCGGGGAGAAGTCTTC. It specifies CASSDRGEVF. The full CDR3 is CASSDRGEVFF.

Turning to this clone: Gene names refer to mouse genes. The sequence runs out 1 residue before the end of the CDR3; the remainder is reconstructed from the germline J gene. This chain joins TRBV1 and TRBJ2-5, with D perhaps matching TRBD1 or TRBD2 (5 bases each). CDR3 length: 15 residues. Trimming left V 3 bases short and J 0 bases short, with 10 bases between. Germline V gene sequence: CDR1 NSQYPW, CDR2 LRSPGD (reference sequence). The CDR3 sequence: CTCSAGAKNQDTQYF. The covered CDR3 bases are TGCACCTGCAGTGCTGGGGCTAAAAACCAAGACACCCAGTAC. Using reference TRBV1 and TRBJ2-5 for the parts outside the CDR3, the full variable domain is VTLLEQNPRWRLVPRGQAVNLRCILKNSQYPWMSWYQQDLQKQLQWLFTLRSPGDKEVKSLPGADYLATRVTDTELRLQVANMSQGRTLYCTCSAGAKNQDTQYFGPGTRLLVL.

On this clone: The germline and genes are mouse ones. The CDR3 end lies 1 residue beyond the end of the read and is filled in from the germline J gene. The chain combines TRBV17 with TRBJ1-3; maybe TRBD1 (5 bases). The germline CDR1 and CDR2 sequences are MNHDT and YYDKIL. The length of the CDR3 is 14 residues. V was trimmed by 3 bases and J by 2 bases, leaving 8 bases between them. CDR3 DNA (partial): TGTGCTAGCAGTAGTTGGGGCGCTGGAAATACGCTCTAT. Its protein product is CASSSWGAGNTLY. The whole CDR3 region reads CASSSWGAGNTLYF. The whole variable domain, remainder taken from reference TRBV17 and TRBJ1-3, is DTTVKQNPRYKLARVGKPVNLICSQTMNHDTMYWYQKKPNQAPKLLLFYYDKILNREADTFEKFQSSRPNNSFCSLYIGSAGLEYSAMYLCASSSWGAGNTLYFGEGSRLIVV.

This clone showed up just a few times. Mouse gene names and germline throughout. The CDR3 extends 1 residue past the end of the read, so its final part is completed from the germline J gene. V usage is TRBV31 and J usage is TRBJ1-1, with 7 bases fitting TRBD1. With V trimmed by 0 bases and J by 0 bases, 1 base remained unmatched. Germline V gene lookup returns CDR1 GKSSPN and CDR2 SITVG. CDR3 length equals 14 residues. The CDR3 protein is CAWSLGTANTEVFF. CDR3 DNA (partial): TGTGCCTGGAGTCTCGGGACAGCAAACACAGAAGTCTTC. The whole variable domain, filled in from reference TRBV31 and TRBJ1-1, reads AQTIHQWPVAEIKAVGSPLSLGCTIKGKSSPNLYWYWQATGGTLQQLFYSITVGQVESVVQLNLSASRPKDDQFILSTEKLLLSHSGFYLCAWSLGTANTEVFFGKGTRLTVV.

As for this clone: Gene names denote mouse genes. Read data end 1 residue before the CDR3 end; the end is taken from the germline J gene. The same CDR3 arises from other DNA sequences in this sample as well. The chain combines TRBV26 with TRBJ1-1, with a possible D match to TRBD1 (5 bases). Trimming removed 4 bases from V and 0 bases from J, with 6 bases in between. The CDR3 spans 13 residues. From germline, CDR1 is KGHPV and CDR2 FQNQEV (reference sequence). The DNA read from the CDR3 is TGTGCCAGCAGTCCGGGACAGAACACAGAAGTCTTC. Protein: CASSPGQNTEVF. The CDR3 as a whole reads CASSPGQNTEVFF.